The 5 T cell receptor beta chains listed next were all sequenced from one sample in a study of T cell responses to AZD1222 COVID-19 vaccine. Produced via immunoSEQ multiplex PCR; TCRdb's table is partial and in-frame only. The sample holds about 98,000 clones, nearly 90% seen once. The specimen comprised peripheral blood, sampled on day 0 of AZD1222 vaccination. The receptors shown here come from an adult in good health.

J is TRBJ1-2 and V is TRBV9, with TRBD1 as a possible D gene (5 bases). This CDR3 comprises 15 residues. Germline lookup yields CDR1 SGDLS and CDR2 YYNGEE. Trimming removed 0 bases at V and 3 bases at J, with 12 bases between. The CDR3 DNA sequence: TGTGCCAGCAGCGTAGGGACATCCTCTGACTATGGCTACACCTTC. This translates into CASSVGTSSDYGYTF.

This rearrangement joins TRBV30 to TRBJ2-7; 11 nucleotides line up with TRBD2. V shed 4 bases and J 3 bases; nucleotides not matched to a gene: 5. This CDR3 has 14 amino acids. CDR1 is GTSNPN, CDR2 SVGIG, per germline (reference sequence). CDR3 in DNA: TGTGCCTGGACCGCTAGCGGGAGGCGCTACGAGCAGTACTTC. Translated, it gives CAWTASGRRYEQYF.

In this sample, this clone turned up once. The V and J genes are TRBV7-2 and TRBJ2-7; 10 bases align to TRBD2. Germline loops: CDR1 SGHTA, CDR2 FQGNSA. V shed 8 bases and J 3 bases; nucleotides not matched to a gene: 4. The CDR3 covers 13 residues. CDR3 sequence: CASSASGGYEQYF. Here the CDR3 DNA reads TGTGCCAGCTCGGCTAGCGGGGGCTACGAGCAGTACTTC.

This clone was recorded once. The V and J genes are TRBV11-2 and TRBJ2-5, with TRBD1 as a possible D gene (5 bases). V was cut by 2 bases and J by 2 bases, with 9 bases left in between. This CDR3 has 14 amino acids. Germline V gives CDR1 SGHAT, CDR2 FQNNGV. The CDR3 loop is CASSLQGGQETQYF. In DNA form, the CDR3 reads TGTGCCAGCAGCTTACAGGGTGGGCAAGAGACCCAGTACTTC.

This rearrangement joins TRBV2 to TRBJ1-2, with 10 bases fitting TRBD1. Looked up from germline, CDR1 is SNHLY and CDR2 is FYNNEI. Trimming removed 11 bases from V and 8 bases from J; junction bases left unmatched: 11. This CDR3 comprises 13 residues. The CDR3 here is CASTGTGVSGYTF. The CDR3 DNA follows: TGTGCCTCAACCGGGACAGGGGTATCGGGCTACACCTTC.